The clone carrying this T cell receptor (beta chain) was seen only once. The data are from a study of shared clonotypes between healthy human individuals. The protocol was immunoSEQ multiplex PCR, while the TCRdb copy is restricted to in-frame clones and leaves out a portion. The table includes a few million clones, 85% to 95% detected once. Germline CDR1 is SGDLS and CDR2 is YYNGEE. V shed 5 bases, J shed 4 bases, and the junction held 2 bases outside the gene matches. The CDR3 has 13 residues. Sequenced input: naive CD4+ T cells sorted from blood. Subset of the sample: CD45RA+ positively selected. The chain has TRBV9 and TRBJ2-2; 7 nucleotides align to TRBD2. This TCR was sampled from a man in his late teens or twenties in good health. The CDR3 spells CASRGEGTGELFF. Written as DNA, the CDR3 is TGTGCCAGCAGGGGGGAGGGCACCGGGGAGCTGTTTTTT.